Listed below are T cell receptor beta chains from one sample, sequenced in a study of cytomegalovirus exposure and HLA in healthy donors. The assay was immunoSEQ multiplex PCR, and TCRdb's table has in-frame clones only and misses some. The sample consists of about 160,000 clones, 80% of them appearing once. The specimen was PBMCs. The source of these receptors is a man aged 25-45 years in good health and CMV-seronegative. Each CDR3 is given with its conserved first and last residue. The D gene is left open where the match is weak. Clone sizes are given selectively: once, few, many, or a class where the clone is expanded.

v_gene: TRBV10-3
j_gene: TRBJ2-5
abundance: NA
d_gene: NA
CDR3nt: TGTGCCATCAGTGACGGGACAAAAGGAGAGACCCAGTACTTC
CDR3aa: CAISDGTKGETQYF

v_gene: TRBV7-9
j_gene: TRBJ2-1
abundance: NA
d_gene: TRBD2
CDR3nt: TGTGCCAGCAGCCAAAGATCAACTAGCGGGAGATCGGATGAGCAGTTCTTC
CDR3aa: CASSQRSTSGRSDEQFF

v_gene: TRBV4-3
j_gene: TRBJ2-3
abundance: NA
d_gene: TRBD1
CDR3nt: TGCGCCAGCAGCCAAGGACAGGGTCGGGGCACAGATACGCAGTATTTT
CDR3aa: CASSQGQGRGTDTQYF

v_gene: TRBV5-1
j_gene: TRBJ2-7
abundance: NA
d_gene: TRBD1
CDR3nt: TGCGCCAGCAGCTTGGCCCCAACAGGGGCCGAGCAGTACTTC
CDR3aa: CASSLAPTGAEQYF

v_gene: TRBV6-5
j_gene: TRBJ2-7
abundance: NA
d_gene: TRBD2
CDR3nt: TGTGCCAGCAGTTACCCACGCGCTAGCGGGAGTCGTGAGCAGTACTTC
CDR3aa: CASSYPRASGSREQYF

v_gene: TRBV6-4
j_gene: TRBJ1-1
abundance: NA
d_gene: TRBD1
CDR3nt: TGTGCCAGCAGAGGACAGGGGATGAACACTGAAGCTTTCTTT
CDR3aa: CASRGQGMNTEAFF

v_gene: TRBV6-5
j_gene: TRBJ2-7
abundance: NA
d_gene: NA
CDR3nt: TGTGCCAGCAGATTAATCTACGAGCAGTACTTC
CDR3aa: CASRLIYEQYF

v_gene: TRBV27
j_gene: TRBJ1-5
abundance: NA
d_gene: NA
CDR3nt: TGTGCCAGCAGTCATCCTTCGGGGGGCGAACTATATAGCAATCAGCCCCAGCATTTT
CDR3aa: CASSHPSGGELYSNQPQHF

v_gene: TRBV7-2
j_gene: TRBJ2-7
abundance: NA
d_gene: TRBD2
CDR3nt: TGTGCCAGCAGTCCCGGGCTAGCGGGAGTTCTCGGGCAGTACTTC
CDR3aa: CASSPGLAGVLGQYF

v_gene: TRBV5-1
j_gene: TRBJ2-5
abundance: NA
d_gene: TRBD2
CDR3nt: TGCGCCAGCAGCACAAGCCTAGCGGGAGGAGAGACCCAGTACTTC
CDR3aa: CASSTSLAGGETQYF

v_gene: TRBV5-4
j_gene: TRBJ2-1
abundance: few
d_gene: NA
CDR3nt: TGTGCCAGCAGCTTGGTAGGACCGGGAGTAAACGAGCAGTTCTTC
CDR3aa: CASSLVGPGVNEQFF

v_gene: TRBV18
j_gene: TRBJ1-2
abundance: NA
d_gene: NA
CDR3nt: TGTGCCAGCTCACCGCTAGACTTCGCGGGAAACTATGGCTACACCTTC
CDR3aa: CASSPLDFAGNYGYTF

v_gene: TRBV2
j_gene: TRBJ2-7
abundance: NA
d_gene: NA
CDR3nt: TGTGCCAGCAGTGAATGGGACAACTACGAGCAGTACTTC
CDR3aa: CASSEWDNYEQYF

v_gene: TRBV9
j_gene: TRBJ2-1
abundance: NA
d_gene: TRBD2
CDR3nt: TGTGCCAGCGGGCTAGCGGCTTACAATGAGCAGTTCTTC
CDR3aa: CASGLAAYNEQFF

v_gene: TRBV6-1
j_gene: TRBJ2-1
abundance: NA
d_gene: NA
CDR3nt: TGTGCCAGCAGTGAATTCCCGGGAGTTGAGCAGTTCTTC
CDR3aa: CASSEFPGVEQFF

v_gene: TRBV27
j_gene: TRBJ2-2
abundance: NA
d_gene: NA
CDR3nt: TGTGCCAGCGGTAGTACCGGGGAGCTGTTTTTT
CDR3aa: CASGSTGELFF

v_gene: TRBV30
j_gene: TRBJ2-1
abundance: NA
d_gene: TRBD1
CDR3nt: TGTGCCTGGAGCGCTGGGACAGGGACCAACAATGAGCAGTTCTTC
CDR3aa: CAWSAGTGTNNEQFF

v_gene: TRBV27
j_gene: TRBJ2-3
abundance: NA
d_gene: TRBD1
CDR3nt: TGTGCCAGCAGTTTAACCGACAGGGCTCGGCTAACAGATACGCAGTATTTT
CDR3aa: CASSLTDRARLTDTQYF

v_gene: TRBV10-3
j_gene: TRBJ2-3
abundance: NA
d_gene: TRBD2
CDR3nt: TGTGCCATCAGTGGCACTAGCGGATACACAGATACGCAGTATTTT
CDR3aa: CAISGTSGYTDTQYF

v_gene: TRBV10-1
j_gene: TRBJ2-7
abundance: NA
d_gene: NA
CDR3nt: TGCGCCAGCAGTGAGCACGCCGGCCGGAGCGAGCAGTACTTC
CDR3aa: CASSEHAGRSEQYF

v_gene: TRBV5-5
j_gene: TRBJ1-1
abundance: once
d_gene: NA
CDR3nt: TGTGCCAGCAGACTGGCCAGGGCGAACACTGAAGCTTTCTTT
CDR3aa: CASRLARANTEAFF

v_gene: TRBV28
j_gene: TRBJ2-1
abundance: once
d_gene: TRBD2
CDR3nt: TGTGCCAGCTCTCCCTCAGGGACTAGCTTTTACAATGAGCAGTTCTTC
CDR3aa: CASSPSGTSFYNEQFF

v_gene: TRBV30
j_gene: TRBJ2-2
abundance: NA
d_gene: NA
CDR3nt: TGTGCCTGGAGTCCGGTAGGAGGCTTCGCCGGGGAGCTGTTTTTT
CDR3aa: CAWSPVGGFAGELFF

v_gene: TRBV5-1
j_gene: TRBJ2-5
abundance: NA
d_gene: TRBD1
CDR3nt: TGCGCCAGCAGCGGTCGGACAGGGGGAGAGACCCAGTACTTC
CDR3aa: CASSGRTGGETQYF